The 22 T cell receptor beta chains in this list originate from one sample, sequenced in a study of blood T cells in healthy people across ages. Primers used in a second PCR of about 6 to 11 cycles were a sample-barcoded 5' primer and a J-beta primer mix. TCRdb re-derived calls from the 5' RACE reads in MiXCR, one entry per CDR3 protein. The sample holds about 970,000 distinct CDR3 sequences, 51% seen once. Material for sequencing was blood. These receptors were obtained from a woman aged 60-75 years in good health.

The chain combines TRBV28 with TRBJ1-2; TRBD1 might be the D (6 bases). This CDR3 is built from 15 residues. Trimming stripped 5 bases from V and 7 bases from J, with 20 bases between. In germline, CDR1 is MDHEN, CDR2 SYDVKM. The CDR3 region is CASSTLGGPSSGYTF. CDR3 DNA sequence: TGTGCCAGCAGTACTTTGGGGGGGCCGAGCTCTGGCTACACCTTC.

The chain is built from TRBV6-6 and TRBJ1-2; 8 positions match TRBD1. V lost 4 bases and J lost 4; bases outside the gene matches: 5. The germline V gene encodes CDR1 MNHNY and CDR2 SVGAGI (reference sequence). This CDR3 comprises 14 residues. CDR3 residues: CASSSDRVSYGYTF. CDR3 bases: TGTGCCAGCAGTTCGGACAGGGTGAGCTATGGCTACACCTTC.

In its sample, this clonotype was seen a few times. CDR3 protein: CASVSGGPYGYTF. For the CDR3, the DNA is TGTGCCAGCGTGTCCGGGGGACCCTATGGCTACACCTTC. The V and J genes are TRBV2 and TRBJ1-2, with D possibly TRBD1 on 5 matching bases. V shed 8 bases and J shed 4 bases, with 14 bases lying between them. Germline V CDR1 and CDR2: SNHLY, FYNNEI. The CDR3 is 13 residues long.

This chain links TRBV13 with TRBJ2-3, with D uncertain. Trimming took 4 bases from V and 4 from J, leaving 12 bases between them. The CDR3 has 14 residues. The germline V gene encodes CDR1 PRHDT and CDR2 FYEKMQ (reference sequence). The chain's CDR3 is CASSWSRDADTQYF. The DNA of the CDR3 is TGTGCCAGCAGCTGGAGCAGAGACGCAGATACGCAGTATTTT.

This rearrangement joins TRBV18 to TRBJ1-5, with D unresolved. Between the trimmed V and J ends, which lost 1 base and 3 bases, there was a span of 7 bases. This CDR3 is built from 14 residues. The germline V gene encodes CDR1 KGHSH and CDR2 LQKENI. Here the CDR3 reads CASSPQEANQPQHF. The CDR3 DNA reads TGTGCCAGCTCACCACAGGAGGCCAATCAGCCCCAGCATTTT.

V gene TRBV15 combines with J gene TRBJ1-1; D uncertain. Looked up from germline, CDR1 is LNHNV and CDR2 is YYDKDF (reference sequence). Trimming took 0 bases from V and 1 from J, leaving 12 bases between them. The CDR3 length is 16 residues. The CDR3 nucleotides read TGTGCCACCAGCAGAGATTTGAGACGGACGAACACTGAAGCTTTCTTT. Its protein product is CATSRDLRRTNTEAFF.

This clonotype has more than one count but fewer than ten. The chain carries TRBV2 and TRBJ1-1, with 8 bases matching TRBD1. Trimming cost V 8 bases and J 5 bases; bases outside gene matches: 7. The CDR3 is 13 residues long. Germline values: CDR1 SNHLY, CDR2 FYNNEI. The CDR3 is CASDRGIGTEAFF. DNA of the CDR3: TGTGCCAGCGACAGGGGAATAGGTACTGAAGCTTTCTTT.

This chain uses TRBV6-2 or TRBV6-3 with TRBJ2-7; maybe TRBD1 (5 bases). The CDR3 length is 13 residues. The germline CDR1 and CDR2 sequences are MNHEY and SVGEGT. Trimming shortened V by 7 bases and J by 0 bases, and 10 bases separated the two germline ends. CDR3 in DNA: TGTGCCAGCACCTCAGGGTACTCCTACGAGCAGTACTTC. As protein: CASTSGYSYEQYF.

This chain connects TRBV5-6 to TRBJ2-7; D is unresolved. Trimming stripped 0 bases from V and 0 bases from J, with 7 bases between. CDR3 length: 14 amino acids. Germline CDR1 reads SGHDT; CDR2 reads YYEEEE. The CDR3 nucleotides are TGTGCCAGCAGCTTGGCCATGGCCTCCTACGAGCAGTACTTC. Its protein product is CASSLAMASYEQYF.

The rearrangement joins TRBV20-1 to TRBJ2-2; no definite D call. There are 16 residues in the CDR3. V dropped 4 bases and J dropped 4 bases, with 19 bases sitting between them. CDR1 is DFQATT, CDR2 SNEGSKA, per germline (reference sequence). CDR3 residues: CSAIWWGSWVTGELFF. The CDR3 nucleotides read TGCAGTGCTATCTGGTGGGGTTCGTGGGTCACCGGGGAGCTGTTTTTT.

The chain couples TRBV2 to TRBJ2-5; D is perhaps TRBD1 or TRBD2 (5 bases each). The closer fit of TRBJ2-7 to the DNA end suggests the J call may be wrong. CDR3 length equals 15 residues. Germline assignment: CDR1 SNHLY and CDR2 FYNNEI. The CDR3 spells CASSEPGTTVGEQYF. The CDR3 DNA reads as TGTGCCAGCAGTGAGCCCGGGACCACTGTTGGCGAGCAGTACTTC.

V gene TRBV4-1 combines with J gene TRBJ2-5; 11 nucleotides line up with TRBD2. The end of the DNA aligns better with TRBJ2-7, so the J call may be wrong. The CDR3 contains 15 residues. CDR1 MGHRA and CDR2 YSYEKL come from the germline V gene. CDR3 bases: TGCGCCAGCAGCCAACCATCTAGCGGGAGGAACGAGCAGTACTTC. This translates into CASSQPSSGRNEQYF.

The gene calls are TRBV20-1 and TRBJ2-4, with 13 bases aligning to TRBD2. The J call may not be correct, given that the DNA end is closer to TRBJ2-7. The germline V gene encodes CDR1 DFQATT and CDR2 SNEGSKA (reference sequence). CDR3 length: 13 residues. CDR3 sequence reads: CSGGLAGNYEQYF. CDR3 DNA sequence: TGCAGTGGGGGACTAGCGGGGAACTACGAGCAGTACTTC.

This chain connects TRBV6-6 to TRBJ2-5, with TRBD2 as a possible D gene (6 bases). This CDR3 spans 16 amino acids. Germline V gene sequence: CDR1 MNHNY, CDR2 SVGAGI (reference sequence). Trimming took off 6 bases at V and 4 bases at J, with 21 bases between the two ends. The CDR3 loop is CASSPRLGGSPETQYF. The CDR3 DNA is TGTGCCAGCAGCCCTCGCCTAGGAGGGAGTCCAGAGACCCAGTACTTC.

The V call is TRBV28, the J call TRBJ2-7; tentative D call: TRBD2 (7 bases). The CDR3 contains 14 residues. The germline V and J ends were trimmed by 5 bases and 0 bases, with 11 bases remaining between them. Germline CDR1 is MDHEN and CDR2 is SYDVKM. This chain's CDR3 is CASSHGGRSYEQYF. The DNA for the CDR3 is TGTGCCAGCAGTCACGGGGGGCGCTCCTACGAGCAGTACTTC. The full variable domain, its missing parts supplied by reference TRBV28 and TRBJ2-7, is DVKVTQSSRYLVKRTGEKVFLECVQDMDHENMFWYRQDPGLGLRLIYFSYDVKMKEKGDIPEGYSVSREKKERFSLILESASTNQTSMYLCASSHGGRSYEQYFGPGTRLTVT.

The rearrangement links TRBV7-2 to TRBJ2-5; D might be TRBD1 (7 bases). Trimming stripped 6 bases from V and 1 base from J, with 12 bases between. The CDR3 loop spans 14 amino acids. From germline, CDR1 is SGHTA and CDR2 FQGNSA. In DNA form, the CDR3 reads TGTGCCAGCAGGGAGGGGACAGTCCAAGAGACCCAGTACTTC. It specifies CASREGTVQETQYF.

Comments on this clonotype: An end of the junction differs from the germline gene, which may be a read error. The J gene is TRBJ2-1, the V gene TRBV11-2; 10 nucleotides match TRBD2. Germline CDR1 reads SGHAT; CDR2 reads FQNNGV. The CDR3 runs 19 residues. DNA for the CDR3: TGTACCAGCAGCTCAACCAAGGGGTCGGGACTAGCGACGGCCAATGAGCAGTTCTTC. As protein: CTSSSTKGSGLATANEQFF.

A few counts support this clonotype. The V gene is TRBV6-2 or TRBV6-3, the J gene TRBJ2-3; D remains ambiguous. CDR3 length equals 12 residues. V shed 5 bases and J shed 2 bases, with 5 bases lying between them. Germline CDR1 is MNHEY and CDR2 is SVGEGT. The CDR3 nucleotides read TGTGCCAGCAGTGACCCCACAGATACGCAGTATTTT. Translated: CASSDPTDTQYF.

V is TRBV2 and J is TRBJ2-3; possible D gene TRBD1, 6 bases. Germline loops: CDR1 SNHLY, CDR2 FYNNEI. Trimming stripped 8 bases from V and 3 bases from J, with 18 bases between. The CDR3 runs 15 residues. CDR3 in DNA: TGTGCCAGCTCGCCGTCCAGGGGTAGTACAGATACGCAGTATTTT. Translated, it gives CASSPSRGSTDTQYF.

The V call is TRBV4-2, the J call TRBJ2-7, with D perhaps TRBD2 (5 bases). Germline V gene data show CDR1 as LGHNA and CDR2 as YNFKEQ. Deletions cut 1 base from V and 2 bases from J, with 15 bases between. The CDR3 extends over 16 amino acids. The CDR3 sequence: CASSQVQAASAYEQYF. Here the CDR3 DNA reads TGTGCCAGCAGCCAAGTGCAAGCGGCCAGCGCCTACGAGCAGTACTTC.

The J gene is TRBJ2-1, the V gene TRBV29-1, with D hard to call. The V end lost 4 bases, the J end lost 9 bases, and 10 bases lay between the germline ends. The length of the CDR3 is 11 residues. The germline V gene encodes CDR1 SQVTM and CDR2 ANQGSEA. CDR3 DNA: TGCAGCGTTGTCAATTGGGGTGAGCAGTTCTTC. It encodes CSVVNWGEQFF.

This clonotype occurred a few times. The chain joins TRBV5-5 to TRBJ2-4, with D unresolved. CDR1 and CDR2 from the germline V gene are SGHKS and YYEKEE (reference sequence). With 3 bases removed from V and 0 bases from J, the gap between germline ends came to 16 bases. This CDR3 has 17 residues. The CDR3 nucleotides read TGTGCCAGCAGCTCCATAACCTACGAGCTAGCCAAAAACATTCAGTACTTC. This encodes CASSSITYELAKNIQYF.